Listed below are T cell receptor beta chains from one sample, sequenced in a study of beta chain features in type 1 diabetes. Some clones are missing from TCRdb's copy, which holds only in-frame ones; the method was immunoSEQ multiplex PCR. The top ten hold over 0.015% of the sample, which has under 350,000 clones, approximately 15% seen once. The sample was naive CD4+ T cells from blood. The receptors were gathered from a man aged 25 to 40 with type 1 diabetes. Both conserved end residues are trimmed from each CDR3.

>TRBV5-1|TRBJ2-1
ASSSPRLAGYNEQF
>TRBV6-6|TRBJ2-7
ASTRDSRDEQY
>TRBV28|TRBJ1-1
ASSTGGNTEAF
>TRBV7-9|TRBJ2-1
ASSFRGLAGSYNEQF
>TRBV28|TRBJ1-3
ASSLSARDRNTIY
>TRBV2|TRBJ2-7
ASSADTYEQY
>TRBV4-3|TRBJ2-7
ASSQGPTGNYEQY
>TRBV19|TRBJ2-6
ASKATGGSGANVLT
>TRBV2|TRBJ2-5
ASSGGQQETQY
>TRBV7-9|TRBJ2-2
ASSSQGAGELF
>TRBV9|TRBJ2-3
ASSVSGSTDTQY
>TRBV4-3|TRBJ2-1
ASSQDLSYGGANEQF
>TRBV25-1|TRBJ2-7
ASSRYEQY
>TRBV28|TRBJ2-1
ASSSIGGTGDNEQF
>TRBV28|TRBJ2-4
ATGSGRANIQY
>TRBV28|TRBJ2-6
ASRTTGASGANVLT
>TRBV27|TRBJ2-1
ASSRRVGNEQF
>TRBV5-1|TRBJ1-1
ASSLAVEGNTEAF
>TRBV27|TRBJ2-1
ASSLIRQGLNEQF
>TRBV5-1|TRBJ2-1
ASSLDSGTSISNEQF